This T cell receptor (beta chain) was profiled in a study of blood T cell repertoires in COVID-19. The overall study: COVID-19 samples collected from the United States, Italy and Spain covered acute and convalescent phases.

Enrolled through a virtual design, the participants were between 18 and 89 years of age and came from some 26 US areas. Before being deemed recovered, Cohort 3 donors had two negative PCRs, clearance, or symptom resolution. V was pared by 1 base and J by 0 bases, with 4 bases of the junction left unmatched. This CDR3 contains 17 residues. Germline V gives CDR1 SGDLS, CDR2 YYNGEE. Assay used: immunoSEQ multiplex PCR; TCRdb lists only in-frame clones, some missing. In the table there are fewer than 300,000 clones, 75% to 95% of which are singletons. The V call is TRBV9, the J call TRBJ2-2; 9 positions agree with TRBD2. The sequence was collected from a woman aged 25 to 39 who had recovered from COVID-19. The sequenced sample consisted of PBMCs or T cells enriched from blood (not recorded which). CDR3 in amino acids: CASSVSSSGANTGELFF. In DNA form, the CDR3 reads TGTGCCAGCAGCGTATCTTCTAGCGGGGCGAACACCGGGGAGCTGTTTTTT. Full variable domain (rest looked up from reference TRBV9 and TRBJ2-2): DSGVTQTPKHLITATGQRVTLRCSPRSGDLSVYWYQQSLDQGLQFLIQYYNGEERAKGNILERFSAQQFPDLHSELNLSSLELGDSALYFCASSVSSSGANTGELFFGEGSRLTVL.